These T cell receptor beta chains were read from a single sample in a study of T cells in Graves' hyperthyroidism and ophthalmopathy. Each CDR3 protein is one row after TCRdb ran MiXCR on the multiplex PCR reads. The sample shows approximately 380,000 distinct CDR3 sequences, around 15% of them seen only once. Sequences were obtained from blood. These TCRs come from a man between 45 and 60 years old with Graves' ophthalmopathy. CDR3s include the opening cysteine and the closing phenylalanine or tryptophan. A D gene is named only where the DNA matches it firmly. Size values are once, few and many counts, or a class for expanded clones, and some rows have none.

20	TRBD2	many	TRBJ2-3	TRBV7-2	TGTGCCAGCAGCTTAGTTCCTGGGTTTGGCGGGAGGGCCGGCACAGATACGCAGTATTTT	CASSLVPGFGGRAGTDTQYF
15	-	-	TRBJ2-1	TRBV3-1	TGTGCCAGCAGCCAACGAACGGATTCCTACAATGGGCAGTTCTTC	CASSQRTDSYNGQFF
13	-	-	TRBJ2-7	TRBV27	TGTGCCAGCAGTTCGATCGACACCTACGAGCAGTACTTC	CASSSIDTYEQYF
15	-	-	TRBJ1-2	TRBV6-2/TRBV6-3	TGTGCCAGCAGTCCCGGCCCGGGTTACCCGGATGGCTACACCTTC	CASSPGPGYPDGYTF
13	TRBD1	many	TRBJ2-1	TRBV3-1	TGTGCCAGCAGCCAAGCAGGGGGCGATGAGCAGTTCTTC	CASSQAGGDEQFF
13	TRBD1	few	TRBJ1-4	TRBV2	TGTGCCAGCAGGCGCAGGGGGGGTGAAAAACTGTTTTTT	CASRRRGGEKLFF
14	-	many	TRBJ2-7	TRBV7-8	TGTGCCAGCAGCTTAGAACTTAATGCCTACGAGCAGTACTTC	CASSLELNAYEQYF
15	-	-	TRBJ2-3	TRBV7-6	TGTGCCAGCAGCTTAGCCCGGGACTTCACAGATACGCAGTATTTT	CASSLARDFTDTQYF
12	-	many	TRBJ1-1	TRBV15	TGTGCCACCAGTAGTGGGAGCACTGAAGCTTTCTTT	CATSSGSTEAFF
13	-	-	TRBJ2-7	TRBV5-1	TGCGCCAGCAGCGCCGTGAGCTCCTACGAGCAGTACTTC	CASSAVSSYEQYF
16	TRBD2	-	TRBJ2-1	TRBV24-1	TGTGCCACCAGTGACCCCACTAGCGATAACTACAATGAGCAGTTCTTC	CATSDPTSDNYNEQFF
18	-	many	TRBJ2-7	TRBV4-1	TGCGCCAGCAGCCAACCCTTCTCGGGGGCCCGAGTCTCCTACGAGCAGTACTTC	CASSQPFSGARVSYEQYF
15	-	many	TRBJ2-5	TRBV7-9	TGTGCCAGCAGCCCCGGAGGGCGGCCGCAAGAGACCCAGTACTTC	CASSPGGRPQETQYF
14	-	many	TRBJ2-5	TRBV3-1	TGTGCCAGCAGCCAAAGGGGCAGCGTCGGTTTCCAGTACTTC	CASSQRGSVGFQYF
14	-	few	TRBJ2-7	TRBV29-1	TGCAGCGTTGAAGTTAGCGCGCGGTCCTACGAGCAGTACTTC	CSVEVSARSYEQYF
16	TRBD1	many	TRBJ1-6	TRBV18	TGTGCCAGCTCACGAGACAAGGGACAGGTCGGCTCACCCCTCCACTTT	CASSRDKGQVGSPLHF
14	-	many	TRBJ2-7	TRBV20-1	TGCAGTGCCACCCCGAGGGGATTGGGTTACGAGCAGTACTTC	CSATPRGLGYEQYF
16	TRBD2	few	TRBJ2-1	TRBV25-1	TGTGCCAGCAGAACGGGTCTAGCGGGAGGGCGCAATGAGCAGTTCTTC	CASRTGLAGGRNEQFF
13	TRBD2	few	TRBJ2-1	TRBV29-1	TGCAGCGTCGATAGCGGGAGGAGTAATGAGCAGTTCTTC	CSVDSGRSNEQFF
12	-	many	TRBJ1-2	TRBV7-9	TGTGCCAGCAGCTTATCTGGGAACGGCTACACCTTC	CASSLSGNGYTF
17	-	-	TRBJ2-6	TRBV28	TGTGCCAGCAGTTTAGCAGGGATCGGTATGGGAGCCAACGTCCTGACTTTC	CASSLAGIGMGANVLTF
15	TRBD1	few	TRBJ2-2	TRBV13	TGTGCCAGCACGCCCCCAGGGGGCGACACCGGGGAGCTGTTTTTT	CASTPPGGDTGELFF
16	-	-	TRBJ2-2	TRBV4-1	TGCGCCAGCAGCCCGTCGGGGACGGCGAACACCGGGGAGCTGTTTTTT	CASSPSGTANTGELFF
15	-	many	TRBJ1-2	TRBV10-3	TGTGCCATCAGTGAGTTTTCGGGAGGGGGAAACGGCTACACCTTC	CAISEFSGGGNGYTF
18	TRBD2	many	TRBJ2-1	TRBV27	TGTGCCAGCAGGCGACCCCGACTAGCGGGGGGGAGGGTGAATGAGCAGTTCTTC	CASRRPRLAGGRVNEQFF
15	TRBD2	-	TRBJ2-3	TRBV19	TGTGCCAGTAGAAGAAGCGGGAGTTTCACAGATACGCAGTATTTT	CASRRSGSFTDTQYF
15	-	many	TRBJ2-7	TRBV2	TGTGCCAGCAGTGGAGTAGGCGGGAAGGTTCACGAGCAGTACTTC	CASSGVGGKVHEQYF
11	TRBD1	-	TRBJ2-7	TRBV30	TGTGCCCGGACCGGGACAGGGGAGCAGTACTTC	CARTGTGEQYF
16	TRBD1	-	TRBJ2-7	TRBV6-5	TGTGCCAGCAGTTTCCTCGGACAGGGGGCAACCTACGAGCAGTACTTC	CASSFLGQGATYEQYF
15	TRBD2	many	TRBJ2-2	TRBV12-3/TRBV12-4	TGTGCCAGCAGTTTGGCTAGCGGGAGGTACGGGGAGCTGTTTTTT	CASSLASGRYGELFF
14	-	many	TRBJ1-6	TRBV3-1	TGTGCCAGCAGCCAAGTGGGCAGTAATTCACCCCTCCACTTT	CASSQVGSNSPLHF
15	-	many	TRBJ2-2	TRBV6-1	TGTGCCAGCGGATGGGGGCGTGTGAACACCGGGGAGCTGTTTTTT	CASGWGRVNTGELFF
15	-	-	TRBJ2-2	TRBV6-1	TGTGCCAGCAGTGAAATGGGATTACCTACCGGGGAGCTGTTTTTT	CASSEMGLPTGELFF
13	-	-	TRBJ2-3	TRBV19	TGTGCCAGCAGGGTGCTCGGCACAGATACGCAGTATTTT	CASRVLGTDTQYF
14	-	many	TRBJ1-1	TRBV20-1	TGCAGTGCTAGAAAAACCGCCCCGGGCACTGAAGCTTTCTTT	CSARKTAPGTEAFF
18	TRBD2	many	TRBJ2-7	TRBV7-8	TGTGCCAGCAGCTTTCGCCCGACTAGCGGGAGGGGATCCTACGAGCAGTACTTC	CASSFRPTSGRGSYEQYF
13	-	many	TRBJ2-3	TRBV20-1	TGCAGTGCTAGACCTGTTTCGGCAGATACGCAGTATTTT	CSARPVSADTQYF
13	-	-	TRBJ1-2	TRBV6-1	TGTGCCAGCAGACCAGGGAGCCCGGTAGGCTACACCTTC	CASRPGSPVGYTF
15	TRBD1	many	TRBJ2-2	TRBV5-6	TGTGCCAGCAGCGGGGGACAGGGGTACGCCGGGGAGCTGTTTTTT	CASSGGQGYAGELFF
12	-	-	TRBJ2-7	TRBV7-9	TGTGCCAGCAGCCGCATGGACTGCGAGCAGTACTTC	CASSRMDCEQYF
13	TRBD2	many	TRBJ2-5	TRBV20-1	TGCAGTGCCCGGGGGGGGGGGAAAGAGACCCAGTACTTC	CSARGGGKETQYF
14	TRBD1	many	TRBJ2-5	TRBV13	TGTGCCAGCAGCAAACGGACAGGGGGAGAGACCCAGTACTTC	CASSKRTGGETQYF
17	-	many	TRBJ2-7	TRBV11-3	TGTGCCAGCAGCCCCCCATTTGAGGCGGGAAACTCCTACGAGCAGTACTTC	CASSPPFEAGNSYEQYF
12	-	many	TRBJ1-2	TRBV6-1	TGTGCCAGCAGGAGGGGAGGCGCTGGCTACACCTTC	CASRRGGAGYTF
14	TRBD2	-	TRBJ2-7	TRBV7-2	TGTGCCAGCAGCCGGACTAGCGTGACCTACGAGCAGTACTTC	CASSRTSVTYEQYF
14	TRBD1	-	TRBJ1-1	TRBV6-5	TGTGCCGGAATGACAGGGGGGACTGACACTGAAGCTTTCTTT	CAGMTGGTDTEAFF
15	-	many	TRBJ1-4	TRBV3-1	TGTGCCAGCAGCCTTACAGCGCCAACTAATGAAAAACTGTTTTTT	CASSLTAPTNEKLFF
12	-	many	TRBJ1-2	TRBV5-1	TGCGCCAGCAGTTATTCCGGCCATGGCTACACCTTC	CASSYSGHGYTF